Listed here are 5 T cell receptor beta chains from one sample, sequenced in a study of blood T cell repertoires in COVID-19. The repertoire was sequenced with immunoSEQ multiplex PCR; TCRdb's copy has only in-frame clones and lacks some. The repertoire consists of about 190,000 clones, with approximately 86% occurring once and the leading ten covering approximately 1%. Sequencing used peripheral blood. The source is a man younger than 40 with acute or convalescent COVID-19.

The rearrangement joins TRBV2 to TRBJ2-7; D unclear. The V end lost 1 base, the J end lost 5 bases, and 9 bases lay between the germline ends. This CDR3 is built from 13 residues. From germline, CDR1 is SNHLY and CDR2 FYNNEI. The CDR3 bases are TGTGCCAGCAGTGAAGTCCAACTTAACGAGCAGTACTTC. Its protein product is CASSEVQLNEQYF.

The genes are TRBV29-1 and TRBJ1-2; no firm D call. The CDR3 is 12 residues long. Trimming left V 3 bases short and J 2 bases short, with 7 bases between. Germline values: CDR1 SQVTM, CDR2 ANQGSEA. CDR3 nucleotide sequence: TGCAGCGTTGAGGTGCGGAACTATGGCTACACCTTC. Encoded protein: CSVEVRNYGYTF.

V is TRBV6-2 or TRBV6-3 and J is TRBJ1-6, with 10 bases lining up with TRBD1. Germline loops: CDR1 MNHEY, CDR2 SVGEGT. Trimming took 0 bases from V and 7 from J; bases not matched to a gene: 0. The CDR3 is made up of 15 amino acids. As DNA, the CDR3 is TGTGCCAGCAGTTACTCGACAGGGGGCAATTCACCCCTCCACTTT. This codes for CASSYSTGGNSPLHF.

The CDR3 spells CASVGALSSYEQYF. CDR3 sequence (DNA): TGTGCCAGTGTAGGGGCTTTAAGCTCCTACGAGCAGTACTTC. The chain links TRBV28 to TRBJ2-7, with TRBD1 as a possible D gene (5 bases). CDR1 is MDHEN and CDR2 is SYDVKM in the germline V gene. V shed 9 bases and J shed 0 bases, with 15 bases lying between them. The CDR3 sequence is 14 residues long.

This clone is a singleton in its sample. The J gene is TRBJ1-6, the V gene TRBV10-1, with D tentatively TRBD1 (6 bases). This CDR3 region has 14 residues. CDR1 is WNHNN and CDR2 is SYGVQD in the germline V gene (reference sequence). The V and J ends lost 3 bases and 7 bases respectively, with 10 bases between them. CDR3 sequence reads: CASSEYRDNSPLHF. The DNA for the CDR3 is TGCGCCAGCAGTGAATACAGGGACAATTCACCCCTCCACTTT.